This T cell receptor (beta chain) was sequenced in a study of control samples from healthy donors and cancer patients. CDR3 length: 13 amino acids. CDR1 is SGDLS, CDR2 YYNGEE, per germline. The V end lost 2 bases, the J end lost 7 bases, and 9 bases lay between the germline ends. Assay used: immunoSEQ multiplex PCR; TCRdb lists only in-frame clones, some missing. The sample yields around 250,000 clones, around 80% seen once. The chain recombines TRBV9 with TRBJ2-2; tentatively, D is TRBD1 (5 bases). The TCR originated in a woman aged 55-70 years with lung cancer. Sequenced material: PBMCs. For the CDR3, the DNA is TGTGCCAGCAGCGTCGACAGAATCGGGGAGCTGTTTTTT. The encoded protein is CASSVDRIGELFF.